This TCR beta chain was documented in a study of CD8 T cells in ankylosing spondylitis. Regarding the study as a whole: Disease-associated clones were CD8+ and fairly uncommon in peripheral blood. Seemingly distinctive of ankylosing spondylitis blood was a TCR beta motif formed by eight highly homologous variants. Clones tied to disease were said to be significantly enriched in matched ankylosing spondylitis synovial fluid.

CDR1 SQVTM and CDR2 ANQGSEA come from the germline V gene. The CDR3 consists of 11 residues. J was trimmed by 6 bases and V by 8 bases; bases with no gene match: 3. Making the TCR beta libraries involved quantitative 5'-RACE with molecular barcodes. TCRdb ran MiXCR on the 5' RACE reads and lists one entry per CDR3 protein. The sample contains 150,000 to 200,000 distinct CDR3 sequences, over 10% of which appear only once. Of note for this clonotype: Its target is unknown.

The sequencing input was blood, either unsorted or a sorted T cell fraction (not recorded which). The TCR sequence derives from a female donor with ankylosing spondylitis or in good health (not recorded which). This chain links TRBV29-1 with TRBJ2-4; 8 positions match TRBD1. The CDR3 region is CSIDRGNIQYF. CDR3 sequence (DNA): TGCAGCATAGACAGGGGAAACATTCAGTACTTC.